These T cell receptor beta chains were read from a single sample in a study of T cell responses to AZD1222 COVID-19 vaccine. Sequencing used immunoSEQ multiplex PCR; TCRdb keeps in-frame clones, though not all of them. The sample contains 160,000 or so clones, just over 90% of which appear only once. The material was peripheral blood, obtained on day 0 of AZD1222 vaccination. These receptor sequences come from an adult in good health. Both conserved end residues are part of each CDR3. A D gene is named only where the DNA matches it firmly. Clone sizes are given selectively: once, few, many, or a class where the clone is expanded.

>.|TRBV27|.|TRBJ2-6
CASSSPYDTAGANVLTF
TGTGCCAGCAGTTCGCCCTACGACACTGCTGGGGCCAACGTCCTGACTTTC
>TRBD1|TRBV28|few|TRBJ1-5
CASSFGGRGVDQPQHF
TGTGCCAGCAGTTTCGGGGGCAGGGGGGTAGATCAGCCCCAGCATTTT
>TRBD1|TRBV9|few|TRBJ1-1
CASSSGDRGSDWAEAFF
TGTGCCAGCAGCTCCGGGGACAGGGGGTCTGATTGGGCTGAAGCTTTCTTT
>.|TRBV24-1|.|TRBJ1-1
CATSDAGLGHTEAFF
TGTGCCACCAGTGACGCAGGCCTGGGGCACACTGAAGCTTTCTTT
>.|TRBV3-1/TRBV3-2|once|TRBJ1-2
CASRPVSLLADQDHYGYTF
TGTGCCAGCAGACCGGTCTCGCTATTGGCCGATCAAGATCACTATGGCTACACCTTC
>.|TRBV24-1|.|TRBJ2-1
CATSDFGRSSYNEQFF
TGTGCCACCAGTGATTTTGGTAGGAGCTCCTACAATGAGCAGTTCTTC
>TRBD2|TRBV4-1|.|TRBJ2-3
CASSQDPPRLAGSTDTQYF
TGCGCCAGCAGCCAAGATCCTCCAAGACTAGCGGGTAGCACAGATACGCAGTATTTT
>TRBD1|TRBV19|.|TRBJ1-2
CASRSGQGGYGYTF
TGTGCCAGCCGATCCGGACAGGGCGGCTATGGCTACACCTTC
>.|TRBV6-2/TRBV6-3|.|TRBJ2-7
CASSRTDTYEQYF
TGTGCCAGCAGTCGGACGGACACCTACGAGCAGTACTTC
>.|TRBV5-5|.|TRBJ2-7
CASSLVQGPSYEQYF
TGTGCCAGCAGCTTGGTCCAAGGGCCCTCCTACGAGCAGTACTTC
>TRBD1|TRBV27|.|TRBJ1-1
CASSPGTGEEAFF
TGTGCCAGCAGCCCCGGGACAGGGGAGGAAGCTTTCTTT
>TRBD1|TRBV10-3|.|TRBJ2-7
CAISWQGEHEQYF
TGTGCCATCAGTTGGCAGGGGGAACACGAGCAGTACTTC
>.|TRBV19|.|TRBJ2-7
CASIGGQDEQYF
TGTGCCAGTATTGGCGGACAAGACGAGCAGTACTTC
>.|TRBV6-5|.|TRBJ1-4
CASSYGTNNEKLFF
TGTGCCAGCAGTTACGGGACAAATAATGAAAAACTGTTTTTT
>.|TRBV7-9|.|TRBJ2-1
CASSLDGSTYNEQFF
TGTGCCAGCAGCTTAGACGGGTCCACCTACAATGAGCAGTTCTTC
>.|TRBV4-1|.|TRBJ2-7
CASSQVGGGGQYF
TGCGCCAGCAGCCAAGTCGGTGGGGGCGGGCAGTACTTC
>.|TRBV28|.|TRBJ2-7
CASSPVAKPPYEQYF
TGTGCCAGCAGTCCGGTCGCGAAACCTCCCTACGAGCAGTACTTC
>TRBD2|TRBV19|.|TRBJ2-3
CASSSPGLARAQYF
TGTGCCAGTAGTTCGCCGGGACTAGCCAGAGCGCAGTATTTT
>.|TRBV25-1|once|TRBJ2-5
CASSEYSGGQETQYF
TGTGCCAGCAGTGAATATTCCGGGGGCCAAGAGACCCAGTACTTC
>TRBD1|TRBV6-4|.|TRBJ2-1
CASSDLGGTGNEQFF
TGTGCCAGCAGTGACCTGGGCGGGACAGGCAATGAGCAGTTCTTC
>.|TRBV6-4|.|TRBJ2-2
CASSEGGDTGELFF
TGTGCCAGCAGTGAAGGGGGTGACACCGGGGAGCTGTTTTTT
>.|TRBV11-2|.|TRBJ2-2
CASSLVRRGKTGELFF
TGTGCCAGCAGCTTAGTTCGACGTGGGAAGACCGGGGAGCTGTTTTTT
>.|TRBV5-5|.|TRBJ2-3
CASRNTSDTQYF
TGTGCCAGCAGAAACACATCCGATACGCAGTATTTT
>.|TRBV29-1|.|TRBJ1-2
CSVEVLEDYGYTF
TGCAGCGTTGAGGTCCTCGAGGACTATGGCTACACCTTC
>.|TRBV6-2/TRBV6-3|.|TRBJ1-2
CASSYEPSWGYGYTF
TGTGCCAGCAGTTATGAGCCCTCGTGGGGCTATGGCTACACCTTC
>TRBD1|TRBV18|.|TRBJ2-7
CASSPTGRGHLEQYF
TGTGCCAGCTCACCAACTGGCAGGGGGCATCTCGAGCAGTACTTC
>.|TRBV5-1|once|TRBJ1-3
CASSLEYIGLSGNTIYF
TGCGCCAGCAGCTTGGAGTATATAGGCTTGAGTGGAAACACCATATATTTT
>TRBD1|TRBV9|.|TRBJ2-5
CASSPQGVQETQYF
TGTGCCAGCAGCCCACAGGGGGTCCAAGAGACCCAGTACTTC
>TRBD1|TRBV15|.|TRBJ1-1
CATSSYQGASTEAFF
TGTGCCACCAGCAGTTATCAGGGGGCATCCACTGAAGCTTTCTTT
>.|TRBV6-2/TRBV6-3|.|TRBJ2-1
CASSYVYNEQFF
TGTGCCAGCAGTTACGTCTACAATGAGCAGTTCTTC
>.|TRBV7-2|.|TRBJ1-2
CASSFNPQVNYGYTF
TGTGCCAGCAGCTTTAACCCGCAGGTGAACTATGGCTACACCTTC
>.|TRBV10-3|.|TRBJ1-2
CAITSRQGNQLGYTF
TGTGCCATCACTTCTCGTCAGGGGAATCAACTTGGCTACACCTTC
>.|TRBV19|.|TRBJ2-7
CASSGQTSPGEQYF
TGTGCCAGTAGTGGGCAGACTAGTCCCGGCGAGCAGTACTTC
>TRBD1|TRBV18|.|TRBJ1-1
CASSPTFRDRALNTEAFF
TGTGCCAGCTCACCGACCTTCCGGGACAGGGCCCTGAACACTGAAGCTTTCTTT
>.|TRBV7-2|.|TRBJ2-2
CASKGVRAGELFF
TGTGCCAGCAAGGGGGTTCGGGCCGGGGAGCTGTTTTTT
>.|TRBV4-3|.|TRBJ2-2
CASSQDRVGELFF
TGCGCCAGCAGCCAAGATAGGGTCGGGGAGCTGTTTTTT
>.|TRBV7-3|once|TRBJ2-1
CASSLGGSRWSNEQFF
TGTGCCAGCAGCTTAGGGGGTAGCCGGTGGTCCAATGAGCAGTTCTTC
>.|TRBV20-1|.|TRBJ2-7
CSAPLAYEQYF
TGCAGTGCTCCCCTAGCCTACGAGCAGTACTTC
>TRBD1|TRBV28|once|TRBJ1-2
CASSPAGTGHYGYTF
TGTGCCAGCAGCCCCGCCGGGACAGGGCACTATGGCTACACCTTC
>TRBD1|TRBV6-1|.|TRBJ1-5
CASSDDRGGQPQHF
TGTGCCAGCAGTGACGACAGGGGTGGTCAGCCCCAGCATTTT
>.|TRBV9|.|TRBJ1-3
CASSPTTGAGNTIYF
TGTGCCAGCAGCCCGACGACGGGGGCTGGAAACACCATATATTTT
>TRBD1|TRBV5-4|.|TRBJ2-7
CASSLPPGQAYEQYF
TGTGCCAGCAGCTTGCCCCCCGGACAGGCCTACGAGCAGTACTTC
>.|TRBV19|.|TRBJ2-1
CASSPSVSEQFF
TGTGCCAGTAGCCCTAGTGTGAGTGAGCAGTTCTTC
>.|TRBV29-1|.|TRBJ2-7
CSVGVGGGEQYF
TGCAGCGTTGGTGTGGGGGGCGGAGAGCAGTACTTC
>.|TRBV19|.|TRBJ2-1
CASSITGISYNEQFF
TGTGCCAGTAGTATTACGGGGATTTCCTACAATGAGCAGTTCTTC
>TRBD1|TRBV10-3|.|TRBJ2-7
CATRDGQGYEQYF
TGTGCCACTCGGGATGGACAGGGGTACGAGCAGTACTTC
>.|TRBV6-1|.|TRBJ1-1
CASQGTMNTEAFF
TGTGCCAGTCAGGGGACAATGAACACTGAAGCTTTCTTT
>.|TRBV4-1|.|TRBJ2-2
CASSPVVGELFF
TGCGCCAGCAGCCCAGTGGTCGGGGAGCTGTTTTTT
>.|TRBV6-5|.|TRBJ2-7
CASSSIYEQYF
TGTGCCAGCAGTTCTATTTACGAGCAGTACTTC
>.|TRBV3-1/TRBV3-2|once|TRBJ2-5
CASSQARGHF
TGTGCCAGCAGCCAAGCCAGGGGACACTTC
>TRBD2|TRBV5-4|.|TRBJ2-1
CASSLGGTSGYNEQFF
TGTGCCAGCAGCTTGGGTGGGACTAGCGGCTACAATGAGCAGTTCTTC
>.|TRBV7-6|.|TRBJ1-6
CASSLARDGNSPLHF
TGTGCCAGCAGCTTAGCGAGGGATGGGAATTCACCCCTCCACTTT
>TRBD1|TRBV24-1|.|TRBJ2-3
CATSDLGTGNTDTQYF
TGTGCCACCAGTGATTTAGGGACAGGGAACACAGATACGCAGTATTTT